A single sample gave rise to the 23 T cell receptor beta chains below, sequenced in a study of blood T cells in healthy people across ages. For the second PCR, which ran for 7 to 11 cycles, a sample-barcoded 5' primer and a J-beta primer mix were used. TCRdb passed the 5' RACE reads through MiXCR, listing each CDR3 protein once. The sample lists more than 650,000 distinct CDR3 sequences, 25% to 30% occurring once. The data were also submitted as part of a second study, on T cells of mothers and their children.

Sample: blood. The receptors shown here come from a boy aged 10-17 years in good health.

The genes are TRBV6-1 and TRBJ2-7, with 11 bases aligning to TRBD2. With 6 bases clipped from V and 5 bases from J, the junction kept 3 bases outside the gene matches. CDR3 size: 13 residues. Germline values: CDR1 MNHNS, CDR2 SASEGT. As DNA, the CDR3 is TGTGCCAGCAGGAATAGCGGGGGGGACGAGCAGTACTTC. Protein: CASRNSGGDEQYF.

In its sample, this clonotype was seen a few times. The CDR3 protein is CASSSLAKTNQETQYF. For the CDR3, the DNA is TGTGCCAGCAGTTCCTTAGCCAAGACTAACCAAGAGACCCAGTACTTC. The gene calls are TRBV6-7 and TRBJ2-5, with a possible D match to TRBD2 (5 bases). TRBV6-7 falls under the ORF class, with uncertain function. The CDR3 length is 16 residues. The V end lost 4 bases, the J end lost 0 bases, and 15 bases lay between the germline ends.

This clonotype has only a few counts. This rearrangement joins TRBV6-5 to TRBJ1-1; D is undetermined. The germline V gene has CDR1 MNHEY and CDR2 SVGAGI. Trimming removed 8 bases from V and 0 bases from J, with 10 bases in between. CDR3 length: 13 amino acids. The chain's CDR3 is CASVSLMNTEAFF. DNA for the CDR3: TGTGCCAGCGTATCGCTTATGAACACTGAAGCTTTCTTT.

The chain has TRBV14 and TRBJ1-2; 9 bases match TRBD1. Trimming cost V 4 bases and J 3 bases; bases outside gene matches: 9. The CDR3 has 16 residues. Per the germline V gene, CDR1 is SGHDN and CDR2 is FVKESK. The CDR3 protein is CASSPPGQGRYYGYTF. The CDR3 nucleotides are TGTGCCAGCAGCCCCCCCGGACAGGGGAGGTACTATGGCTACACCTTC.

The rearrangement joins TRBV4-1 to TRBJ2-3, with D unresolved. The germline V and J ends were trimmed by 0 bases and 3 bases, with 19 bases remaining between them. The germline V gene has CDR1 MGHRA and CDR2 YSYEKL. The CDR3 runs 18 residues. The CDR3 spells CASSQDKLRGVKTDTQYF. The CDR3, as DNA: TGCGCCAGCAGCCAAGATAAATTAAGAGGAGTTAAGACAGATACGCAGTATTTT.

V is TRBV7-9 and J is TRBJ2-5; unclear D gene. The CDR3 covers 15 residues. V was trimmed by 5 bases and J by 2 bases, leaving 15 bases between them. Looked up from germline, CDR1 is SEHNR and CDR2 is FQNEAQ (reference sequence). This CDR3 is CASSPSTTAQETQYF. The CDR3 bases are TGTGCCAGCAGCCCCTCTACGACGGCGCAAGAGACCCAGTACTTC.

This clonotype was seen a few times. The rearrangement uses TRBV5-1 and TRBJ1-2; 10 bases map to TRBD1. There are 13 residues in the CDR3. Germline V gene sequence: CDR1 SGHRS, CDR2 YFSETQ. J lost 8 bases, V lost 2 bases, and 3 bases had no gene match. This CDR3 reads CASSFDRGRGYTF. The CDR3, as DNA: TGCGCCAGCAGCTTCGACAGGGGGCGCGGCTACACCTTC.

CDR3 coding DNA: TGCAGCGGTCAGCTCGGGACAGGACTTTTTTGGGGGGCCAACGTCCTGACTTTC. The encoded protein is CSGQLGTGLFWGANVLTF. This rearrangement joins TRBV29-1 to TRBJ2-6; 8 bases match TRBD1. CDR1 and CDR2 from the germline V gene are SQVTM and ANQGSEA. After removal of 7 bases from V and 4 bases from J, the junction contained 18 bases not matched to a gene. The CDR3 length is 18 residues.

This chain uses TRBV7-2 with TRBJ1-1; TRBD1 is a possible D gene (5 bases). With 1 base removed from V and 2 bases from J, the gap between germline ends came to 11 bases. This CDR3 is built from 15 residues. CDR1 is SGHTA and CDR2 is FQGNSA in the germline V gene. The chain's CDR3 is CASSLVAGSNTEAFF. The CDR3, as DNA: TGTGCCAGCAGCTTAGTCGCAGGGTCCAACACTGAAGCTTTCTTT.

CDR3: CASSEGEHQEQYF. The CDR3 nucleotides are TGTGCCAGCAGTGAAGGGGAACATCAAGAGCAGTACTTC. The chain combines TRBV2 with TRBJ2-1, with D unclear. TRBJ2-7 matches the DNA end more closely, so the J call is doubtful. The germline V gene encodes CDR1 SNHLY and CDR2 FYNNEI. This CDR3 spans 13 amino acids.

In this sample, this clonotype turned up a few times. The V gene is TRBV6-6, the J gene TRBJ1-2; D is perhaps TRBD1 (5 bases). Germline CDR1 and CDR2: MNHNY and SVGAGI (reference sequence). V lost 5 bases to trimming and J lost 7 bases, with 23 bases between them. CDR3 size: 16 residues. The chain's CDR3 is CASSQPRDGKGGGYTF. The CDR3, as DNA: TGTGCCAGCAGTCAACCCCGGGACGGGAAAGGCGGTGGCTACACCTTC.

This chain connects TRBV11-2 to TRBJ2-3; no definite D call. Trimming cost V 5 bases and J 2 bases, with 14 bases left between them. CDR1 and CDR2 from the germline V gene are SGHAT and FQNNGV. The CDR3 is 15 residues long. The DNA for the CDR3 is TGTGCCAGCAGCACAGACGGTGTATACACAGATACGCAGTATTTT. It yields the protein CASSTDGVYTDTQYF.

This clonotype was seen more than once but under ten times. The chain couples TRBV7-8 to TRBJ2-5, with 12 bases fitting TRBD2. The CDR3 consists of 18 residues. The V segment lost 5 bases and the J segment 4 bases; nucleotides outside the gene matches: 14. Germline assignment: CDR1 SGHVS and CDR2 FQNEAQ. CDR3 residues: CASSPGLAGTPVLETQYF. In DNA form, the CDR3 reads TGTGCCAGCAGCCCCGGACTAGCGGGGACCCCGGTGTTAGAGACCCAGTACTTC. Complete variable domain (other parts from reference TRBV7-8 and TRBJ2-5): GAGVSQSPRYKVAKRGQDVALRCDPISGHVSLFWYQQALGQGPEFLTYFQNEAQLDKSGLPSDRFFAERPEGSVSTLKIQRTQQEDSAVYLCASSPGLAGTPVLETQYFGPGTRLLVL.

CDR3 residues: CASSWAGGWYNEQFF. Written as DNA, the CDR3 is TGTGCCAGCAGCTGGGCGGGGGGGTGGTACAATGAGCAGTTCTTC. The chain has TRBV7-3 and TRBJ2-1; 9 bases line up with TRBD2. Germline V CDR1 and CDR2: SGHTA, FQGTGA. The CDR3 extends over 15 amino acids. The V and J ends lost 4 bases and 4 bases, in that order; junction bases with no gene match: 5. The full variable domain, its missing parts supplied by reference TRBV7-3 and TRBJ2-1, is GAGVSQTPSNKVTEKGKYVELRCDPISGHTALYWYRQSLGQGPEFLIYFQGTGAADDSGLPNDRFFAVRPEGSVSTLKIQRTERGDSAVYLCASSWAGGWYNEQFFGPGTRLTVL.

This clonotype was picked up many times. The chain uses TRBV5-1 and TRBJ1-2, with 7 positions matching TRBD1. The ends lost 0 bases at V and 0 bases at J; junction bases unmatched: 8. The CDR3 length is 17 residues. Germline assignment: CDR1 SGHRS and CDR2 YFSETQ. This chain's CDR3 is CASSLGGTASSNYGYTF. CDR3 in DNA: TGCGCCAGCAGCTTGGGTGGGACAGCGAGTTCTAACTATGGCTACACCTTC.

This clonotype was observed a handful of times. The chain's CDR3 is CASSQVLGGTGELFF. The CDR3 DNA is TGTGCCAGCAGCCAAGTGCTGGGGGGGACCGGGGAGCTGTTTTTT. This chain links TRBV14 with TRBJ2-2, with 7 bases fitting TRBD2. The germline V gene has CDR1 SGHDN and CDR2 FVKESK. The CDR3 contains 15 residues. Trimming took 1 base from V and 5 from J; bases not matched to a gene: 4.

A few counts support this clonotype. The chain's CDR3 is CASTPGLSNEKLFF. DNA of the CDR3: TGTGCCAGCACCCCGGGACTGAGTAATGAAAAACTGTTTTTT. The chain has TRBV11-2 and TRBJ1-4, with D possibly being TRBD1 (5 bases). With 7 bases removed from V and 4 bases from J, the gap between germline ends came to 13 bases. Germline values: CDR1 SGHAT, CDR2 FQNNGV. This CDR3 has 14 residues.

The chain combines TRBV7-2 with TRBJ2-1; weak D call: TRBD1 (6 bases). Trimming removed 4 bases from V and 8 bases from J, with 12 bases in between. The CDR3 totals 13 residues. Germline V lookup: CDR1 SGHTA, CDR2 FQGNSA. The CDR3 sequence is CASSSNRAYEQFF. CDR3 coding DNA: TGTGCCAGCAGCTCCAACAGGGCCTATGAGCAGTTCTTC.

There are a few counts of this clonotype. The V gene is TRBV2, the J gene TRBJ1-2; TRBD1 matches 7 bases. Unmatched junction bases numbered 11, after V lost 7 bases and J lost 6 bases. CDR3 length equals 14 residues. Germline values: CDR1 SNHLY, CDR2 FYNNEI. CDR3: CASKFGTAADGYTF. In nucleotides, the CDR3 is TGTGCCAGCAAATTCGGGACAGCCGCCGATGGCTACACCTTC.

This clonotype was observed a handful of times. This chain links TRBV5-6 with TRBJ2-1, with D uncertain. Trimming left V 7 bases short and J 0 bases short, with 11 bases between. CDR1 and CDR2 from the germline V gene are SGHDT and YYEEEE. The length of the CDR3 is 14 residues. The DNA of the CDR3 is TGTGCCAGCGGGCCGGAGAGCTCCTACAATGAGCAGTTCTTC. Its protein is CASGPESSYNEQFF.

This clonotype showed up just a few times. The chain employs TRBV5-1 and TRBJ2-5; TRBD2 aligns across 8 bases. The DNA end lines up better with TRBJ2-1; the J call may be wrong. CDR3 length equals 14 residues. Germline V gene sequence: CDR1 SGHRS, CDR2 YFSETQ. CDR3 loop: CASSFLGGGGEQFF. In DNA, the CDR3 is TGCGCCAGCAGTTTCCTTGGGGGCGGGGGGGAGCAGTTCTTC.

The CDR3 is CASSYLREATQYF. CDR3 sequence (DNA): TGTGCCAGCAGTTACCTCAGGGAGGCGACCCAGTACTTC. This chain joins TRBV7-2 and TRBJ2-7; D is perhaps TRBD2 (6 bases). The J call is uncertain, as TRBJ2-5 better fits the DNA end. Looked up from germline, CDR1 is SGHTA and CDR2 is FQGNSA. The CDR3 length is 13 residues.

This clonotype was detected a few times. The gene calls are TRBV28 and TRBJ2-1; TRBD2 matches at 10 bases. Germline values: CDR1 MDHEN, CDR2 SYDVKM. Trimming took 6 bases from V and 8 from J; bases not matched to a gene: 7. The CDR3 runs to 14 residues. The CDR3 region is CASRGLAVGDEQFF. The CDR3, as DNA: TGTGCCAGCAGAGGACTAGCGGTGGGGGATGAGCAGTTCTTC.